Sequencing of this T cell receptor (beta chain) was carried out in a study of blood T cell repertoires in COVID-19. Study as a whole: Both acute and convalescent COVID-19 samples were obtained from the United States, Italy and Spain. T cells, B-cell-depleted T cells, or PBMCs supplied cDNA or gDNA.

V trimming: 1 base; J trimming: 6 bases; junction bases outside the gene matches: 2. The CDR3 runs 14 residues. Germline CDR1 and CDR2: LGHDT and YNNKEL (reference sequence). Authors' processing steps: Estimates of nucleated cell counts were drawn from the amplification of reference gene primers. Here immunoSEQ multiplex PCR was the method, and the copy in TCRdb shows in-frame clones only, minus some. V and J calls and clone size are copied from that table; D and trimming were computed from the DNA. Of 85,000 to 110,000 clones in the sample, approximately 89% were seen once. The J gene is TRBJ1-2, the V gene TRBV3-1 (or the pseudogene TRBV3-2); 10 bases map to TRBD1. This clonotype was obtained from a woman aged 80 or older in a cohort sampled during active COVID-19. The sample was peripheral blood. This chain's CDR3 is CASSQVGTGDGYTF. In nucleotides, the CDR3 is TGTGCCAGCAGCCAAGTTGGGACAGGGGATGGCTACACCTTC.